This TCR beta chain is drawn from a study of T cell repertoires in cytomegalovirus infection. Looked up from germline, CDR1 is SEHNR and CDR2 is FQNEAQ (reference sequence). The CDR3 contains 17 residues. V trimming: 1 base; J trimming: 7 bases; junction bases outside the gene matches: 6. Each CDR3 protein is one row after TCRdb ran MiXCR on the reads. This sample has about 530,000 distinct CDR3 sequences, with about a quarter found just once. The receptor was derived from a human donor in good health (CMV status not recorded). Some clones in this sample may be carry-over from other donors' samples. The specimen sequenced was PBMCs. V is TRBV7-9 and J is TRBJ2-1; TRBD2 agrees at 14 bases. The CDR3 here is CASSLDRTSGRTNEQFF. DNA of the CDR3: TGTGCCAGCAGCTTAGACAGGACTAGCGGGAGGACAAATGAGCAGTTCTTC.